This entry concerns a single T cell receptor beta chain. Its target is not known. Its ends do not fully match the called genes, so a read error is possible. The source of the sample is a study of cytomegalovirus exposure and HLA in healthy donors. Study-wide results and limits: A highly shared variant cluster was judged a likely technical artifact.

PCR was performed using 60 Vbeta and 13 Jbeta primers. Assay used: immunoSEQ multiplex PCR; TCRdb lists only in-frame clones, some missing. The data show about 160,000 clones, approximately 71% seen once. Sequencing was done on a sample of PBMCs. The receptor's source is a male donor in good health and CMV-seronegative.

CDR3 amino acids: CAGSVTRGTEAFF. In DNA form, the CDR3 reads TGTGCCGGCAGCGTAACCAGGGGAACTGAAGCTTTCTTT. The chain carries TRBV7-8 and TRBJ1-1; D perhaps matches TRBD1 (6 bases). CDR3 length: 13 residues. Germline V lookup: CDR1 SGHVS, CDR2 FQNEAQ.